The source of this T cell receptor beta chain is a study of molecular identifiers for immune sequencing clone quantification. On the study more broadly: Replicate experiments divided RNA from about 19,000 or 110,000 naive CD8 cells into five parts and sequenced four. The study, taken as a whole, reports: Barcodes shared by identical TCR molecules could lead to underestimated sizes of highly expanded clones.

The CDR3 contains 12 residues. Per germline, CDR1 PRHDT and CDR2 FYEKMQ (reference sequence). V shed 8 bases and J shed 7 bases, with 9 bases lying between them. This clonotype was counted ten times or more. Its antigen is as yet unknown. Naive CD8 T cells were sorted as CD8+CD4-CCR7+CD45RA+. Preparation methods for the bulk TCR libraries were those previously described, with listed TCR primers. A single record per CDR3 protein comes from TCRdb applying MiXCR to the PCR reads. In the table there are under 650,000 distinct CDR3 sequences, approximately 20% of which are singletons. The chain is built from TRBV13 and TRBJ1-6; no clear D gene. The sample consisted of naive CD8+ T cells from blood, with Jurkat cell RNA spiked in. The subset denotes: FACS-sorted CD8+CD4-CCR7+CD45RA+ naive T cells. This sequence originates from a human donor in good health. Some libraries in this study had Jurkat cell RNA spiked in. The CDR3: CASLSGNSPLHF. CDR3 sequence (DNA): TGTGCCAGCCTTTCGGGGAATTCACCCCTCCACTTT.